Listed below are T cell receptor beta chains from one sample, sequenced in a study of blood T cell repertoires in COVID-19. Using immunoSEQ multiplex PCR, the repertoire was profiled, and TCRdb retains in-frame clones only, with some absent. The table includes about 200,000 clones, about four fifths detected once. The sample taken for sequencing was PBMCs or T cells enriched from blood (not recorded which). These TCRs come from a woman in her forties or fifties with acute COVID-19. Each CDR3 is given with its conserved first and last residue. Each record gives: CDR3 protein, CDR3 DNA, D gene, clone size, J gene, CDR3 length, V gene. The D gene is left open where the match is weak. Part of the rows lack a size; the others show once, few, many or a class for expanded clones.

CDR3: CASSSTNYNEQFF
DNA: TGTGCCAGCAGCAGTACTAACTACAATGAGCAGTTCTTC
D: -
size: once
J: TRBJ2-1
length: 13
V: TRBV5-4

CDR3: CASSLVGQGPGSYEQYF
DNA: TGTGCCAGCAGCTTAGTTGGGCAGGGCCCAGGCTCCTACGAGCAGTACTTC
D: -
size: -
J: TRBJ2-7
length: 17
V: TRBV11-3

CDR3: CASSGYRGTDTQYF
DNA: TGTGCCAGCAGCGGGTATCGGGGCACAGATACGCAGTATTTT
D: -
size: -
J: TRBJ2-3
length: 14
V: TRBV7-2

CDR3: CASSPGRGWGETQYF
DNA: TGTGCCAGCAGTCCGGGCAGGGGATGGGGAGAGACCCAGTACTTC
D: -
size: -
J: TRBJ2-5
length: 15
V: TRBV14

CDR3: CASTSGMKDTQYF
DNA: TGTGCCAGCACTAGCGGGATGAAAGATACGCAGTATTTT
D: TRBD2
size: -
J: TRBJ2-3
length: 13
V: TRBV5-4

CDR3: CASSLTIAMNSPLHF
DNA: TGTGCCAGCAGCTTAACGATTGCTATGAATTCACCCCTCCACTTT
D: -
size: -
J: TRBJ1-6
length: 15
V: TRBV7-2

CDR3: CASSKQPPQETQYF
DNA: TGCGCCAGCTCCAAACAGCCTCCCCAAGAGACCCAGTACTTC
D: -
size: -
J: TRBJ2-5
length: 14
V: TRBV5-1

CDR3: CATSRAKEKRYGYTF
DNA: TGTGCCACCAGCAGAGCCAAGGAAAAGCGGTATGGCTACACCTTC
D: -
size: -
J: TRBJ1-2
length: 15
V: TRBV15

CDR3: CATRTSGSYEQYF
DNA: TGTGCCACTAGGACTAGCGGATCCTACGAGCAGTACTTC
D: TRBD2
size: once
J: TRBJ2-7
length: 13
V: TRBV19

CDR3: CASSSRDRNSGANVLTF
DNA: TGTGCCAGCAGCTCCCGGGACAGAAACTCTGGGGCCAACGTCCTGACTTTC
D: TRBD1
size: -
J: TRBJ2-6
length: 17
V: TRBV5-4

CDR3: CSVDSRGALPTQYF
DNA: TGCAGCGTTGATTCGCGGGGGGCTCTCCCGACCCAGTACTTC
D: TRBD2
size: -
J: TRBJ2-5
length: 14
V: TRBV29-1

CDR3: CASSLATGMIDEQFF
DNA: TGCGCCAGCAGCTTGGCGACGGGAATGATTGATGAGCAGTTCTTC
D: -
size: -
J: TRBJ2-1
length: 15
V: TRBV5-1

CDR3: CASSFHPSGGGKEQYF
DNA: TGTGCCAGCTCATTTCATCCCTCAGGGGGTGGTAAGGAGCAGTACTTC
D: TRBD1
size: once
J: TRBJ2-7
length: 16
V: TRBV18

CDR3: CSAGASTDTQYF
DNA: TGCAGCGCGGGGGCCAGCACAGATACGCAGTATTTT
D: -
size: -
J: TRBJ2-3
length: 12
V: TRBV29-1

CDR3: CASSLAGNTEAFF
DNA: TGTGCCAGCAGTTTAGCCGGTAACACTGAAGCTTTCTTT
D: -
size: -
J: TRBJ1-1
length: 13
V: TRBV12-3/TRBV12-4

CDR3: CATNKAGTVGANVLTF
DNA: TGTGCCACGAATAAAGCCGGGACAGTTGGGGCCAACGTCCTGACTTTC
D: TRBD1
size: -
J: TRBJ2-6
length: 16
V: TRBV10-3

CDR3: CASSLSGGGYETQYF
DNA: TGTGCCAGCAGCTTGAGTGGGGGAGGGTACGAGACCCAGTACTTC
D: TRBD2
size: -
J: TRBJ2-5
length: 15
V: TRBV5-8

CDR3: CASSSQQGGLAFF
DNA: TGCGCCAGCAGCTCACAACAGGGGGGACTAGCTTTCTTT
D: TRBD1
size: -
J: TRBJ1-1
length: 13
V: TRBV5-1

CDR3: CASSLTRASGANVLTF
DNA: TGTGCCAGCAGCTTAACCAGGGCATCTGGGGCCAACGTCCTGACTTTC
D: -
size: few
J: TRBJ2-6
length: 16
V: TRBV7-2

CDR3: CASSPPGSIGANYGYTF
DNA: TGTGCCAGCTCACCACCGGGCTCTATCGGGGCTAACTATGGCTACACCTTC
D: -
size: once
J: TRBJ1-2
length: 17
V: TRBV18

CDR3: CASRVPGQQTPQHF
DNA: TGTGCCAGTAGGGTACCGGGACAGCAGACGCCCCAGCATTTT
D: TRBD1
size: -
J: TRBJ1-5
length: 14
V: TRBV19

CDR3: CASSLAFGGESAFF
DNA: TGTGCCAGCAGCTTAGCGTTTGGGGGGGAGTCGGCTTTCTTT
D: -
size: -
J: TRBJ1-1
length: 14
V: TRBV7-2

CDR3: CASSLGGRGPNTGELFF
DNA: TGTGCCAGCAGCTTAGGCGGCAGGGGGCCGAACACCGGGGAGCTGTTTTTT
D: TRBD1
size: -
J: TRBJ2-2
length: 17
V: TRBV7-9

CDR3: CASSPKAGGQAFF
DNA: TGTGCCAGCTCACCCAAGGCAGGGGGCCAAGCTTTCTTT
D: TRBD1
size: -
J: TRBJ1-1
length: 13
V: TRBV18

CDR3: CASSLQGAAEAFF
DNA: TGTGCCAGCAGCTTACAAGGGGCCGCTGAAGCTTTCTTT
D: -
size: -
J: TRBJ1-1
length: 13
V: TRBV7-3